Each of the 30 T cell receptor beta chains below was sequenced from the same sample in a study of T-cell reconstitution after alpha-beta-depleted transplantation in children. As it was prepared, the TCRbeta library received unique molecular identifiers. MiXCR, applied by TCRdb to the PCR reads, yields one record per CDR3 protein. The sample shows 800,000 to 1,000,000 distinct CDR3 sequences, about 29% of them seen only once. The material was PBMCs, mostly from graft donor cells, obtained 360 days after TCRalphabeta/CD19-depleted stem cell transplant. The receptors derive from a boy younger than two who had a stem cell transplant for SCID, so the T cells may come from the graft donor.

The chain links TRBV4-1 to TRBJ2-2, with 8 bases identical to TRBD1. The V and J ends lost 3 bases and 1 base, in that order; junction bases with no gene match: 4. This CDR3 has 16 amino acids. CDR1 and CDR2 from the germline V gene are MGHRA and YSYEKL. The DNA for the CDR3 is TGCGCCAGCAGCCATCCCGGACAGGGGAACACCGGGGAGCTGTTTTTT. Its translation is CASSHPGQGNTGELFF.

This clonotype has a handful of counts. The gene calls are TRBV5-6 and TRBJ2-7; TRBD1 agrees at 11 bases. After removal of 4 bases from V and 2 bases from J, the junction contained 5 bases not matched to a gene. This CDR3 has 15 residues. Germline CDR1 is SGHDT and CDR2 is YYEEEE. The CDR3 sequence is CASSPEGQGAYEQYF. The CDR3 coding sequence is TGTGCCAGCAGCCCTGAGGGACAGGGGGCCTACGAGCAGTACTTC.

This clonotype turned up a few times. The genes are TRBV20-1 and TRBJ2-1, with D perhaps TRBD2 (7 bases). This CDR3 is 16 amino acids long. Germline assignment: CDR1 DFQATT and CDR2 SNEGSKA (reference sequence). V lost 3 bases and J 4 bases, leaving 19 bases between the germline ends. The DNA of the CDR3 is TGCAGTGCTAGCCTCCGGAGGCGGGGGCTATACAATGAGCAGTTCTTC. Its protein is CSASLRRRGLYNEQFF.

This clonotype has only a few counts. The CDR3 DNA reads as TGTGCCACCAGTGATTTGCCGGGACTAGCGGTGGACATATCCTACAATGAGCAGTTCTTC. It encodes CATSDLPGLAVDISYNEQFF. The V and J genes are TRBV24-1 and TRBJ2-1; 11 nucleotides align to TRBD2. The CDR3 has 20 amino acids. V dropped 0 bases and J dropped 1; count of bases not matched to a gene: 10. From germline, CDR1 is KGHDR and CDR2 SFDVKD.

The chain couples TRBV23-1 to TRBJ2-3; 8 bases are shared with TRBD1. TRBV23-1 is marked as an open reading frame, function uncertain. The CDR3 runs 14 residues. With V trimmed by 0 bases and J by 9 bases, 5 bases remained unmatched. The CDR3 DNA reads TGCGCCAGCAGTCAATCAAGGCAGGGGGCAACGCAGTATTTT. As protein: CASSQSRQGATQYF.

The chain's CDR3 is CSVVGLGNNEQFF. CDR3 DNA sequence: TGCAGCGTTGTGGGACTGGGGAACAATGAGCAGTTCTTC. The chain recombines TRBV29-1 with TRBJ2-1, with D perhaps TRBD2 (6 bases). This CDR3 is 13 amino acids long. Germline V CDR1 and CDR2: SQVTM, ANQGSEA. Between the trimmed V and J ends, which lost 4 bases and 5 bases, there was a span of 12 bases.

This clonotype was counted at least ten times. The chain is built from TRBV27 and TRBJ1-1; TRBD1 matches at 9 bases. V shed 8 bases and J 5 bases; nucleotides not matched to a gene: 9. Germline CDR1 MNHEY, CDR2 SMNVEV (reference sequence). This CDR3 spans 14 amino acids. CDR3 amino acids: CASRTGERWTEAFF. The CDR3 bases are TGTGCCAGCCGGACAGGGGAACGATGGACTGAAGCTTTCTTT.

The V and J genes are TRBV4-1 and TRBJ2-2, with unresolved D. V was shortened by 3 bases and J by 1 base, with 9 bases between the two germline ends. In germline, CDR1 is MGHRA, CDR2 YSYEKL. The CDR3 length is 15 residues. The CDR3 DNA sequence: TGCGCCAGCAGCCAGCAGACCATGAACACCGGGGAGCTGTTTTTT. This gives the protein CASSQQTMNTGELFF.

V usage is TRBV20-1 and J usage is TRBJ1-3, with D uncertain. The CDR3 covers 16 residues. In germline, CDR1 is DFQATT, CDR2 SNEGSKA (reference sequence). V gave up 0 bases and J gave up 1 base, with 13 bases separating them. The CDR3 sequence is CSARDLTRVSGNTIYF. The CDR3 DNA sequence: TGCAGTGCTAGAGATCTGACCCGGGTATCTGGAAACACCATATATTTT.

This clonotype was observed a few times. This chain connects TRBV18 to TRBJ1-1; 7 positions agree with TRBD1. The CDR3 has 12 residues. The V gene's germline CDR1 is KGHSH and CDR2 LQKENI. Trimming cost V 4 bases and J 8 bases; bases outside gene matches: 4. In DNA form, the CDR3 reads TGTGCCAGCTCACAGACAGGGCCGGAAGCTTTCTTT. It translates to CASSQTGPEAFF.

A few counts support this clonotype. The CDR3 nucleotides are TGTGCCAGCACCCGGGACATTCAAGAGACCCAGTACTTC. It translates to CASTRDIQETQYF. This sequence joins TRBV5-5 and TRBJ2-5; a weak D match, TRBD1 (6 bases). The CDR3 totals 13 residues. Trimming left V 6 bases short and J 2 bases short, with 11 bases between. CDR1 and CDR2 from the germline V gene are SGHKS and YYEKEE (reference sequence).

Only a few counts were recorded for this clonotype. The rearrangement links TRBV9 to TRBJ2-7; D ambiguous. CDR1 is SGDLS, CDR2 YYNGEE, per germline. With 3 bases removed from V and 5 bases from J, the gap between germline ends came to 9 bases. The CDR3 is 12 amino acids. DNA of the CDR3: TGTGCCAGCAGCGGGTACACGGACGAGCAGTACTTC. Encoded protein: CASSGYTDEQYF.

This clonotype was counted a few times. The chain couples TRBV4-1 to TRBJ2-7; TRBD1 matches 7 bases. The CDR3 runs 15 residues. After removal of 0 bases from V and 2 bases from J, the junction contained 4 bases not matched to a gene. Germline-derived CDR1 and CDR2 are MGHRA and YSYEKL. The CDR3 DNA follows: TGCGCCAGCAGCCAAGATGACAGGGAAACCTACGAGCAGTACTTC. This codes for CASSQDDRETYEQYF.

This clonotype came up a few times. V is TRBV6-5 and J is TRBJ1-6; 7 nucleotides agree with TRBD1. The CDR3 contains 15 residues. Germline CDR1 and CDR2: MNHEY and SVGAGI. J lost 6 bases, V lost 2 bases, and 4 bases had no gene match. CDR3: CASSYRTGRNSPLHF. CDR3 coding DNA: TGTGCCAGCAGTTACCGGACAGGACGTAATTCACCCCTCCACTTT.

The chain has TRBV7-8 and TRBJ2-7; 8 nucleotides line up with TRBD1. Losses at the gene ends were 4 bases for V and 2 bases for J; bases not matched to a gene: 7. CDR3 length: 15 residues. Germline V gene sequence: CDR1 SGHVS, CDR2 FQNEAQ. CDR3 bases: TGTGCCAGCAGCTCAGATAGGGACAGGACCTACGAGCAGTACTTC. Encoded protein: CASSSDRDRTYEQYF.

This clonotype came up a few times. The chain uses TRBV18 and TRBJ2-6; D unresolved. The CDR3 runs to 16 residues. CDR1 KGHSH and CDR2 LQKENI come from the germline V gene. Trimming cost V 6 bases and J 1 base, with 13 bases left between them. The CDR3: CASSSLVASGANVLTF. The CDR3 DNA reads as TGTGCCAGCTCCTCCCTAGTGGCTTCTGGGGCCAACGTCCTGACTTTC.

DNA for the CDR3: TGTGCCAGCAGGTCAGGGTTCGGCAATGAGCAGTTCTTC. Translation gives CASRSGFGNEQFF. The chain links TRBV6-1 to TRBJ2-1, with D maybe TRBD1 (5 bases). V lost 6 bases, J lost 6 bases, and 12 bases lay in between. The CDR3 loop spans 13 amino acids. Per germline, CDR1 MNHNS and CDR2 SASEGT.

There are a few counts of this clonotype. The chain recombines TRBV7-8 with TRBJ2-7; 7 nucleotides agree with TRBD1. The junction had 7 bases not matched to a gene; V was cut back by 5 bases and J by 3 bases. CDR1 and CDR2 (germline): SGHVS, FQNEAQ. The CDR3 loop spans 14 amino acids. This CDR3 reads CASSPGTVYYEQYF. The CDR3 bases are TGTGCCAGCAGCCCCGGGACAGTCTACTACGAGCAGTACTTC.

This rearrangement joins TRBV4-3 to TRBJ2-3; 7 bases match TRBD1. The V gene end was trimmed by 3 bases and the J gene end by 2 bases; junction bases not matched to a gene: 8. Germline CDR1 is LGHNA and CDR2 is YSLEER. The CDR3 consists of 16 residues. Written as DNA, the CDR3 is TGCGCCAGCAGCCATGGACAGGAGCCGTACACAGATACGCAGTATTTT. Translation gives CASSHGQEPYTDTQYF.

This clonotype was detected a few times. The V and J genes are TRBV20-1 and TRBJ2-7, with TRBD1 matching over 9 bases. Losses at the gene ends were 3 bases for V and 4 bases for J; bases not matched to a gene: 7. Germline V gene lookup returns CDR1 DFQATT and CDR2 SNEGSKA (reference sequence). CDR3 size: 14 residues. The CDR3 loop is CSASDRGVVYEQYF. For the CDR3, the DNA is TGCAGTGCTAGTGACAGGGGGGTTGTTTACGAGCAGTACTTC.

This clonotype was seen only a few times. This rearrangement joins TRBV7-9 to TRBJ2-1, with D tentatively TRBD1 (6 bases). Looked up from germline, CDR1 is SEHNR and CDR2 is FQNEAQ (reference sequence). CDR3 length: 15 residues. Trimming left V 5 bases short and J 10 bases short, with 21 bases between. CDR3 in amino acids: CASSLDSYPIMEQFF. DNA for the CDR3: TGTGCCAGCAGCCTGGACAGCTACCCGATAATGGAGCAGTTCTTC.

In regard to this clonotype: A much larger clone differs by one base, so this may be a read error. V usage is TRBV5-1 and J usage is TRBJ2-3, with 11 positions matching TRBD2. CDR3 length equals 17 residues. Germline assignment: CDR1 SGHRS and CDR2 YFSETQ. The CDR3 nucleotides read TGCGCCATCAGCCCTCTCTTAGCGGGGGGGATAAAGTTTACGCAGTATTTT. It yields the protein CAISPLLAGGIKFTQYF.

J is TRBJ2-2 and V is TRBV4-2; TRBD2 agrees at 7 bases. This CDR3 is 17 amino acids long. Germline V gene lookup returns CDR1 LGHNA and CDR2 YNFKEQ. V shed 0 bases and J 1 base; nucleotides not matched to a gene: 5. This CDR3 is CASSQDGLAVNTGELFF. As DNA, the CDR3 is TGTGCCAGCAGCCAAGATGGCCTAGCGGTGAACACCGGGGAGCTGTTTTTT.

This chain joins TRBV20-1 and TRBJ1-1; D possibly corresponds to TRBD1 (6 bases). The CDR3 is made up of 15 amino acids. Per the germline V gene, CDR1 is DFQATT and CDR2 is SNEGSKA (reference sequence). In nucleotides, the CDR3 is TGCAGCCCAAACTCGCAGGGGCCACTGAACACTGAAGCTTTCTTT. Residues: CSPNSQGPLNTEAFF.

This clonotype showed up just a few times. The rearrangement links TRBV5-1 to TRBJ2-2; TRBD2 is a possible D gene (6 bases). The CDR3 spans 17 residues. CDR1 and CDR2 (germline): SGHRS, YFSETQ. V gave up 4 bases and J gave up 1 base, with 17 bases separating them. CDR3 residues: CASSGGALQGNTGELFF. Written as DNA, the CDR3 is TGCGCCAGCAGCGGAGGGGCCCTCCAGGGGAACACCGGGGAGCTGTTTTTT.

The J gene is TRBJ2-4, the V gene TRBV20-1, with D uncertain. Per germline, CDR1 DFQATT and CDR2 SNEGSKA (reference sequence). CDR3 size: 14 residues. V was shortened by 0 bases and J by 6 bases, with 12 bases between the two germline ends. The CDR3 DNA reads TGCAGTGCTAGAGATCAAAGGAGCGTAAACATTCAGTACTTC. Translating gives CSARDQRSVNIQYF.

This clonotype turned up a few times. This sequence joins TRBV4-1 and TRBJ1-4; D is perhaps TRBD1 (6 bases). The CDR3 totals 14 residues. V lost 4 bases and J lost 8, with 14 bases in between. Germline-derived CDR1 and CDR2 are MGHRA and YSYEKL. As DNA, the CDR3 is TGCGCCAGCAGCCCGAACAGGGTAGAAGAAAAACTGTTTTTT. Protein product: CASSPNRVEEKLFF.

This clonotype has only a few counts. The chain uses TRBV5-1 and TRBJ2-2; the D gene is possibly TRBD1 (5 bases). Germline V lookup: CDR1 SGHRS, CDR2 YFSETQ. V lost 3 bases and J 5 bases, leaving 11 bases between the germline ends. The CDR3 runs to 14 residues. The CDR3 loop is CASSSRQTTGELFF. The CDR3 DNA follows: TGCGCCAGCAGCTCCCGACAGACGACCGGGGAGCTGTTTTTT.

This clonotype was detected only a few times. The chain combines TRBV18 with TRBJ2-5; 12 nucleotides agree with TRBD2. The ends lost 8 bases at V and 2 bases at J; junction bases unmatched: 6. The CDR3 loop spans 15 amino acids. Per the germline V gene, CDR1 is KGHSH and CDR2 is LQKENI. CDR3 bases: TGTGCCAGCCGTCGGACTAGCGGGGTTCAAGAGACCCAGTACTTC. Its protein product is CASRRTSGVQETQYF. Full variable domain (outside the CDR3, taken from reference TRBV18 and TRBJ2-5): NAGVMQNPRHLVRRRGQEARLRCSPMKGHSHVYWYRQLPEEGLKFMVYLQKENIIDESGMPKERFSAEFPKEGPSILRIQQVVRGDSAAYFCASRRTSGVQETQYFGPGTRLLVL.

CDR3 DNA sequence: TGTGCCAGCAGCTTGAAATCTAGGCGGCCCTCTAACTATGGCTACACCTTC. This sequence encodes CASSLKSRRPSNYGYTF. The chain links TRBV5-4 to TRBJ1-2; unclear D gene. Germline values: CDR1 SGHNT, CDR2 YYREEE (reference sequence). V was cut by 1 base and J by 0 bases, with 16 bases left in between. The CDR3 is 17 residues long.